The 30 T cell receptor beta chains listed next were all sequenced from one sample in a study of blood T cells in healthy people across ages. A second PCR, run for roughly 7 to 11 cycles, used a sample-barcoded 5' primer plus a J-beta primer mix. TCRdb re-analysed the 5' RACE reads in MiXCR, keeping a single row per CDR3 protein. Among roughly 1,500,000 distinct CDR3 sequences listed, 40% to 50% were seen once. Sequenced: blood. These receptors were collected from a woman under 30 in good health.

The chain links TRBV12-3 or TRBV12-4 to TRBJ2-1, with 10 bases fitting TRBD1. This CDR3 contains 14 residues. Trimming took 6 bases from V and 6 from J; bases not matched to a gene: 5. Here the CDR3 DNA reads TGTGCCAGCAGCCCGGGACAGGGGTTCAATGAGCAGTTCTTC. It specifies CASSPGQGFNEQFF.

The chain carries TRBV27 and TRBJ2-3, with D possibly called TRBD1 or TRBD2 (5 bases each). With 7 bases removed from V and 2 bases from J, the gap between germline ends came to 16 bases. The germline V gene has CDR1 MNHEY and CDR2 SMNVEV (reference sequence). This CDR3 is 15 amino acids long. The CDR3 protein is CASNTYTGTTDTQYF. The CDR3 DNA reads as TGTGCCAGCAATACTTATACCGGGACCACAGATACGCAGTATTTT.

The chain recombines TRBV20-1 with TRBJ2-1; D is uncertain. The assigned J gene may be wrong: the sequence end matches TRBJ2-7 better. This CDR3 comprises 14 residues. Germline CDR1 and CDR2: DFQATT and SNEGSKA (reference sequence). CDR3 sequence (DNA): TGCAGTGCTAGTCAACGCAGCTCCTACAATGAGCAGTACTTC. Translation gives CSASQRSSYNEQYF.

This clonotype was seen a few times. The genes are TRBV7-9 and TRBJ2-7; TRBD1 might be the D (5 bases). V dropped 11 bases and J dropped 3 bases, with 17 bases sitting between them. This CDR3 is 13 amino acids long. Germline lookup yields CDR1 SEHNR and CDR2 FQNEAQ (reference sequence). This chain's CDR3 is CAASGASDYEQYF. CDR3 nucleotide sequence: TGTGCCGCCAGTGGGGCCAGCGACTACGAGCAGTACTTC.

The chain recombines TRBV20-1 with TRBJ2-1; 7 bases line up with TRBD2. This CDR3 is 16 amino acids long. In germline, CDR1 is DFQATT, CDR2 SNEGSKA (reference sequence). J was trimmed by 0 bases and V by 3 bases; bases with no gene match: 8. DNA for the CDR3: TGCAGTGCTAGTTCTCCCGCTAGCGGCTCCTACAATGAGCAGTTCTTC. It specifies CSASSPASGSYNEQFF.

This clonotype has more than one count but fewer than ten. V usage is TRBV4-1 and J usage is TRBJ2-1, with 14 bases aligning to TRBD2. The V gene end was trimmed by 0 bases and the J gene end by 7 bases; junction bases not matched to a gene: 8. Germline V gives CDR1 MGHRA, CDR2 YSYEKL. The length of the CDR3 is 18 residues. The CDR3 loop reads CASSQEPSTSGRENEQFF. The CDR3 bases are TGCGCCAGCAGCCAAGAACCTTCGACTAGCGGGAGGGAGAATGAGCAGTTCTTC.

CDR3 sequence: CASSTYSYEQYF. Here the CDR3 DNA reads TGTGCCAGCAGCACCTACTCCTACGAGCAGTACTTC. The rearrangement links TRBV13 to TRBJ2-7, with D uncertain. Germline CDR1 PRHDT, CDR2 FYEKMQ (reference sequence). Trimming shortened V by 5 bases and J by 0 bases, and 5 bases separated the two germline ends. The length of the CDR3 is 12 residues.

The gene calls are TRBV7-2 and TRBJ2-3; D is unresolved. V was pared by 1 base and J by 2 bases, with 7 bases between. The length of the CDR3 is 14 residues. Germline V gene lookup returns CDR1 SGHTA and CDR2 FQGNSA. The CDR3 loop is CASSLEAITDTQYF. CDR3 bases: TGTGCCAGCAGCTTAGAGGCGATCACAGATACGCAGTATTTT.

This clonotype was found a few times. The chain joins TRBV29-1 to TRBJ2-7, with D tentatively TRBD1 (6 bases). The V and J ends lost 2 bases and 3 bases respectively, with 8 bases between them. From germline, CDR1 is SQVTM and CDR2 ANQGSEA. This CDR3 is 12 amino acids long. The CDR3 nucleotides read TGCAGCGTTGAAAACAGGGTCTACGAGCAGTACTTC. Protein product: CSVENRVYEQYF.

The chain uses TRBV7-9 and TRBJ1-5, with D possibly TRBD1 on 5 matching bases. Trimming shortened V by 5 bases and J by 0 bases, and 11 bases separated the two germline ends. The germline V gene encodes CDR1 SEHNR and CDR2 FQNEAQ (reference sequence). The CDR3 extends over 15 amino acids. The CDR3 sequence is CASSPDGHSNQPQHF. The CDR3 coding sequence is TGTGCCAGCAGCCCCGACGGACATAGCAATCAGCCCCAGCATTTT.

This clonotype was observed a handful of times. The chain is built from TRBV27 and TRBJ2-7, with TRBD1 matching 9 bases. CDR1 and CDR2 from the germline V gene are MNHEY and SMNVEV (reference sequence). V was clipped by 6 bases and J by 4 bases; unmatched bases: 10. CDR3 length: 15 amino acids. In DNA, the CDR3 is TGTGCCAGCAGGACTAACCTGGGACAGGGTTACGAGCAGTACTTC. Protein: CASRTNLGQGYEQYF.

The rearrangement joins TRBV3-1 to TRBJ2-3, with D possibly being TRBD2 (6 bases). Germline V lookup: CDR1 LGHDT, CDR2 YNNKEL (reference sequence). This CDR3 has 16 amino acids. Between the trimmed V and J ends, which lost 4 bases and 2 bases, there was a span of 16 bases. The CDR3 DNA reads as TGTGCCAGCAGCCGAACTATCGGGGGAGCCACAGATACGCAGTATTTT. This encodes CASSRTIGGATDTQYF.

Regarding this clonotype: The CDR3 does not end in the conserved phenylalanine or tryptophan, so this is likely a read error. The chain uses TRBV27 and TRBJ1-5; D not resolved. Germline V lookup: CDR1 MNHEY, CDR2 SMNVEV (reference sequence). The CDR3 totals 15 residues. The ends were cut back, 3 bases at V and 1 base at J, with 10 bases in the middle. CDR3 sequence: CASSFRTGSNQPQHI. CDR3 DNA sequence: TGTGCCAGCAGTTTTAGGACGGGCAGCAATCAGCCCCAGCATATT.

The chain has TRBV2 and TRBJ2-5, with D hard to call. In germline, CDR1 is SNHLY, CDR2 FYNNEI. V was pared by 3 bases and J by 2 bases, with 13 bases between. This CDR3 comprises 15 residues. Written as DNA, the CDR3 is TGTGCCAGCAGTGAGTGGAGACTGGGACAAGAGACCCAGTACTTC. This encodes CASSEWRLGQETQYF.

This chain connects TRBV5-1 to TRBJ2-3, with TRBD2 as a possible D gene (6 bases). The CDR3 extends over 17 amino acids. The V gene's germline CDR1 is SGHRS and CDR2 YFSETQ. V was cut by 0 bases and J by 4 bases, with 18 bases left in between. The CDR3 is CASSLGMGDWTADTQYF. Here the CDR3 DNA reads TGCGCCAGCAGCTTGGGTATGGGGGACTGGACGGCAGATACGCAGTATTTT.

This chain connects TRBV2 to TRBJ2-3, with a weak D call TRBD2 (7 bases). The CDR3 runs 17 residues. Trimming pared 2 bases from V and 2 bases from J, leaving 17 bases between. The germline CDR1 and CDR2 sequences are SNHLY and FYNNEI. Written as DNA, the CDR3 is TGTGCCAGCAGTGAATTCGGGGGGCCTATCGTCACAGATACGCAGTATTTT. As protein: CASSEFGGPIVTDTQYF.

This clonotype has a count of ten or more. The chain links TRBV6-6 to TRBJ2-7; 8 bases line up with TRBD1. V shed 0 bases and J 3 bases; nucleotides not matched to a gene: 7. Germline CDR1 reads MNHNY; CDR2 reads SVGAGI (reference sequence). The CDR3 has 16 residues. CDR3 nucleotide sequence: TGTGCCAGCAGTTACTCGAATCAGGGGGCGTTCTACGAGCAGTACTTC. Translation gives CASSYSNQGAFYEQYF.

The chain has TRBV6-1 and TRBJ2-1, with 14 bases identical to TRBD2. Germline assignment: CDR1 MNHNS and CDR2 SASEGT. The CDR3 spans 17 residues. The V gene end was trimmed by 6 bases and the J gene end by 10 bases; junction bases not matched to a gene: 14. In nucleotides, the CDR3 is TGTGCCAGCAGCTTCGGGGGAGGGACTAGCGGGGGTCGGGAGCAGTTCTTC. Translating it yields CASSFGGGTSGGREQFF.

The rearrangement uses TRBV7-2 and TRBJ2-1; TRBD1 agrees at 7 bases. CDR1 is SGHTA and CDR2 is FQGNSA in the germline V gene. V gave up 1 base and J gave up 0 bases; unmatched junction bases: 6. The CDR3 consists of 17 residues. In nucleotides, the CDR3 is TGTGCCAGCAGCTTAGGACAGGGCCAAAGCTCCTACAATGAGCAGTTCTTC. This sequence encodes CASSLGQGQSSYNEQFF. Full variable domain (missing parts from reference TRBV7-2 and TRBJ2-1): GAGVSQSPSNKVTEKGKDVELRCDPISGHTALYWYRQSLGQGLEFLIYFQGNSAPDKSGLPSDRFSAERTGGSVSTLTIQRTQQEDSAVYLCASSLGQGQSSYNEQFFGPGTRLTVL.

This clonotype appeared a few times. The gene calls are TRBV7-3 and TRBJ2-1; the match to TRBD2 covers 8 bases. V trimming: 2 bases; J trimming: 6 bases; junction bases outside the gene matches: 12. Germline CDR1 SGHTA, CDR2 FQGTGA. This CDR3 contains 17 residues. The CDR3 protein is CASSLHGGGGPPNEQFF. The DNA of the CDR3 is TGTGCCAGCAGCTTACATGGGGGCGGGGGGCCTCCCAATGAGCAGTTCTTC.

This chain links TRBV29-1 with TRBJ2-1; 12 positions match TRBD2. The germline V gene has CDR1 SQVTM and CDR2 ANQGSEA. The CDR3 runs 16 residues. V shed 5 bases and J 1 base; nucleotides not matched to a gene: 6. The CDR3 loop is CSVQTSGGKSYNEQFF. The DNA of the CDR3 is TGCAGCGTTCAGACTAGCGGGGGAAAGTCCTACAATGAGCAGTTCTTC.

The V call is TRBV20-1, the J call TRBJ1-1; a weak D match, TRBD1 (5 bases). The CDR3 is 11 residues long. V gave up 3 bases and J gave up 5 bases, with 7 bases separating them. CDR1 DFQATT and CDR2 SNEGSKA come from the germline V gene (reference sequence). The chain's CDR3 is CSASRQTEAFF. The CDR3, as DNA: TGCAGTGCTAGCCGACAGACTGAAGCTTTCTTT.

For this clonotype: The DNA is omitted, as the CDR3 cannot be located on it reliably, and the CDR3 follows TCRdb's listing. The V gene is TRBV4-1, the J gene TRBJ2-2; the table's D call, TRBD1, has no DNA check behind it. The germline gives CDR1 MGHRA, CDR2 YSYEKL. The CDR3 spans 16 residues, counting both ends. CDR3 sequence reads: CASSQPGAFGAGELFF.

The rearrangement joins TRBV10-3 to TRBJ2-7, with D possibly TRBD1 on 6 matching bases. Looked up from germline, CDR1 is ENHRY and CDR2 is SYGVKD. CDR3 length: 20 residues. Between the trimmed V and J ends, which lost 11 bases and 3 bases, there was a span of 38 bases. The CDR3 DNA follows: TGTGCCGCCCGAGGTGGGGGTTTGGGGGCGGCTGCCACGAATAGCTACGAGCAGTACTTC. As protein: CAARGGGLGAAATNSYEQYF.

The gene calls are TRBV20-1 and TRBJ1-2; D gene uncertain. The V gene's germline CDR1 is DFQATT and CDR2 SNEGSKA (reference sequence). The V and J ends lost 0 bases and 8 bases respectively, with 19 bases between them. This CDR3 has 15 amino acids. CDR3 protein: CSARDFGPAREGYTF. The CDR3 DNA is TGCAGTGCTAGAGATTTCGGTCCAGCTCGTGAAGGCTACACCTTC.

This clonotype appeared a few times. This chain links TRBV10-3 with TRBJ2-7, with no clear D. There are 13 residues in the CDR3. The V gene's germline CDR1 is ENHRY and CDR2 SYGVKD. Trimming removed 0 bases from V and 6 bases from J, with 9 bases in between. CDR3 amino acids: CAISESKGSEQYF. The CDR3 bases are TGTGCCATCAGTGAGTCGAAGGGTTCCGAGCAGTACTTC.

The rearrangement joins TRBV14 to TRBJ1-1; D is undetermined. V lost 3 bases to trimming and J lost 1 base, with 12 bases between them. Germline V gene lookup returns CDR1 SGHDN and CDR2 FVKESK. The CDR3 runs 15 residues. The CDR3 loop reads CASSHRDHSNTEAFF. CDR3 coding DNA: TGTGCCAGCAGCCACCGAGATCATTCGAACACTGAAGCTTTCTTT.

The chain has TRBV3-1 and TRBJ2-5; D gene uncertain. V was clipped by 8 bases and J by 2 bases, with 12 bases between them. Germline V lookup: CDR1 LGHDT, CDR2 YNNKEL (reference sequence). The CDR3 runs 13 residues. The CDR3 spells CASLERPQETQYF. In nucleotides, the CDR3 is TGTGCCAGCTTGGAACGTCCTCAAGAGACCCAGTACTTC.

This chain links TRBV12-3 or TRBV12-4 with TRBJ2-3; tentatively, D is TRBD1 (6 bases). The CDR3 covers 14 residues. The ends were cut back, 9 bases at V and 7 bases at J, with 20 bases in the middle. CDR3 nucleotide sequence: TGTGCCAGTACACCACAGGGAAGGAGGAATACGCAGTATTTT. Protein product: CASTPQGRRNTQYF.

The chain recombines TRBV18 with TRBJ1-1; D may be TRBD1 (6 bases). Trimming removed 5 bases at V and 4 bases at J, with 17 bases between. Germline CDR1 is KGHSH and CDR2 is LQKENI. The CDR3 is 15 amino acids. This chain's CDR3 is CASSTGGARVTEAFF. The DNA of the CDR3 is TGTGCCAGCTCAACGGGGGGGGCTCGAGTCACTGAAGCTTTCTTT.